This TCR beta chain was recorded in a study of shared clonotypes between healthy human individuals. Study-level findings and limits: Naive subsets generally exceeded memory subsets in estimated richness.

CDR3 size: 16 residues. Germline lookup yields CDR1 MNHNS and CDR2 SASEGT. Trimming at V came to 2 bases and at J to 6 bases, leaving 7 bases not matched to a gene. Original methodology: ImmunoSEQ only sent back junction sequences with no quality scores, so filtering was done differently. Measured with immunoSEQ multiplex PCR; TCRdb has only the in-frame clones, and not every one. V and J calls and clone size are copied from that table; D and trimming were computed from the DNA. The sample consists of about 600,000 clones, roughly 97% of them appearing once. This clone was seen only once. What it binds is unknown.

The gene calls are TRBV6-1 and TRBJ2-2; 9 bases map to TRBD2. This sequence originates from a woman aged 25 to 39 in good health. Sequencing was done on a sample of naive CD4+ T cells sorted from blood. The sample's subset: CD45RA+ positively selected. DNA of the CDR3: TGTGCCAGCAGTGAATATCGCGGGAGGGCAGCCGGGGAGCTGTTTTTT. This encodes CASSEYRGRAAGELFF.